These T cell receptor beta chains were read from a single sample in a study of radiation and T cells in renal cell carcinoma. The repertoire was sequenced with immunoSEQ multiplex PCR; TCRdb's copy has only in-frame clones and lacks some. The repertoire holds 140,000 or so clones, about 88% seen once, with 17% in the top ten. This specimen consisted of blood, obtained from a patient whose treatment included radiotherapy and nephrectomy. The receptors come from a woman in her fifties or sixties with renal cell carcinoma. CDR3s include the opening cysteine and the closing phenylalanine or tryptophan. A D gene is named only where the DNA matches it firmly. Where a row states a size, it is once, few, many or the class of an expanded clone; other rows omit it.

j_gene	abundance	v_gene	d_gene	CDR3aa	CDR3nt
TRBJ2-7	.	TRBV29-1	.	CSVNIRTYEQYF	TGCAGCGTTAATATCCGAACCTACGAGCAGTACTTC
TRBJ2-2	.	TRBV7-7	.	CASSLSSSTNTGELFF	TGTGCCAGCAGCTTATCATCCAGCACGAACACCGGGGAGCTGTTTTTT
TRBJ2-3	.	TRBV27	.	CASSLFSGLLGDTQYF	TGTGCCAGCAGTTTATTCTCAGGTTTACTGGGAGATACGCAGTATTTT
TRBJ2-3	few	TRBV5-4	TRBD2	CASSLPLGTSCPQYF	TGTGCCAGCAGCTTGCCCCTCGGGACTAGCTGTCCGCAGTATTTT
TRBJ1-4	.	TRBV9	.	CASSVATRSYEKLFF	TGTGCCAGCAGCGTAGCTACGCGTTCTTATGAAAAACTGTTTTTT
TRBJ2-2	once	TRBV5-4	.	CASSLVVAGELFF	TGTGCCAGCAGCTTGGTGGTGGCCGGGGAGCTGTTTTTT
TRBJ1-3	.	TRBV28	.	CASTKWGKNTIYF	TGTGCCAGCACCAAGTGGGGCAAAAACACCATATATTTT
TRBJ1-2	.	TRBV30	TRBD1	CAWSVGTGNGYTF	TGTGCCTGGAGTGTAGGGACAGGGAATGGCTACACCTTC
TRBJ2-7	.	TRBV5-4	.	CASSSAFRPSEQYF	TGTGCCAGCAGCTCTGCATTCCGACCCTCCGAGCAGTACTTC
TRBJ1-3	.	TRBV28	.	CASSLQIVSGNTIYF	TGTGCCAGCAGTTTACAGATAGTCTCTGGAAACACCATATATTTT
TRBJ2-1	few	TRBV5-1	.	CASSLAGLSSYNEQFF	TGCGCCAGCAGCTTGGCCGGACTCAGCTCCTACAATGAGCAGTTCTTC
TRBJ1-3	.	TRBV18	TRBD1	CASRDRANSHSGNTIYF	TGTGCCAGCCGGGACAGGGCCAACTCTCACTCTGGAAACACCATATATTTT
TRBJ1-4	.	TRBV25-1	.	CASSELGQANEKLFF	TGTGCCAGCAGTGAATTGGGCCAAGCTAATGAAAAACTGTTTTTT
TRBJ1-4	few	TRBV7-9	.	CASSNSDLATNEKLFF	TGTGCCAGCAGCAATTCGGACCTAGCAACTAATGAAAAACTGTTTTTT
TRBJ2-7	.	TRBV19	.	CASSMGHFYEQYF	TGTGCCAGTAGTATGGGACATTTCTACGAGCAGTACTTC
TRBJ2-5	.	TRBV5-8	.	CASSLAGHRETQYF	TGTGCCAGCAGCTTGGCCGGGCACCGGGAGACCCAGTACTTC
TRBJ2-7	.	TRBV5-6	.	CASRPRDPTPYEQYF	TGTGCCAGCAGACCCCGGGACCCAACACCCTACGAGCAGTACTTC
TRBJ1-1	few	TRBV18	TRBD1	CASSGAQGPGAFF	TGTGCCAGCTCAGGCGCACAGGGGCCGGGAGCTTTCTTT
TRBJ2-3	.	TRBV11-3	.	CASSQGISDTQYF	TGTGCCAGCAGCCAAGGAATTTCAGATACGCAGTATTTT
TRBJ1-2	.	TRBV11-2	.	CASSPRGIYGYTF	TGTGCCAGCAGCCCCCGGGGCATCTATGGCTACACCTTC
TRBJ2-7	.	TRBV7-2	.	CASSLDSIREQYF	TGTGCCAGCAGCTTAGATTCAATACGTGAGCAGTACTTC
TRBJ2-5	once	TRBV5-4	TRBD2	CASTLAGVGETQYF	TGTGCCAGCACCCTAGCGGGAGTCGGGGAGACCCAGTACTTC
TRBJ2-1	once	TRBV28	TRBD2	CAIGEGFYNEQFF	TGTGCCATCGGGGAGGGTTTCTACAATGAGCAGTTCTTC
TRBJ1-2	.	TRBV6-5	.	CASVGGDASGYTF	TGTGCCAGCGTCGGCGGGGACGCCAGTGGCTACACCTTC
TRBJ2-7	.	TRBV10-1	.	CASSESEGSYEQYF	TGCGCCAGCAGTGAGTCAGAGGGGTCCTACGAGCAGTACTTC
TRBJ1-1	.	TRBV6-1	TRBD1	CTSLWTGTMNTEAFF	TGTACCAGTCTTTGGACAGGAACTATGAACACTGAAGCTTTCTTT
TRBJ1-2	.	TRBV18	TRBD1	CASSPRDRDGYGYTF	TGTGCCAGCTCACCAAGAGACAGGGACGGATATGGCTACACCTTC
TRBJ2-5	.	TRBV6-5	.	CASSGGPETQYF	TGTGCCAGCAGCGGGGGGCCAGAGACCCAGTACTTC
TRBJ1-2	once	TRBV27	.	CASPGDKFDGYTF	TGTGCCAGCCCGGGAGACAAATTCGATGGCTACACCTTC
TRBJ2-3	.	TRBV5-1	.	CASSLESPRDRTDTQYF	TGCGCCAGCAGCTTGGAGTCCCCTAGGGATCGCACAGATACGCAGTATTTT
TRBJ2-1	.	TRBV6-5	TRBD2	CASSYSYGGTLDEQFF	TGTGCCAGCAGTTACTCGTACGGGGGGACTTTGGATGAGCAGTTCTTC
TRBJ2-7	.	TRBV28	.	CASTGPTGVPSEQYF	TGTGCCAGCACCGGCCCGACAGGTGTACCATCCGAGCAGTACTTC
TRBJ1-2	.	TRBV6-6	.	CASSGGAGSGYGYTF	TGTGCCAGCAGTGGGGGGGCAGGGTCCGGCTATGGCTACACCTTC
TRBJ2-1	.	TRBV7-9	.	CASSQLSEQFF	TGTGCCAGCAGCCAATTGAGTGAGCAGTTCTTC
TRBJ2-7	.	TRBV19	TRBD2	CASSPLMSGGRYEQYF	TGTGCCAGTAGTCCCCTTATGAGCGGGGGACGCTACGAGCAGTACTTC
TRBJ2-2	.	TRBV5-4	.	CASSPGVGELFF	TGTGCCAGCAGCCCCGGGGTTGGGGAGCTGTTTTTT
TRBJ1-5	.	TRBV15	.	CATSRDRGPRQPQHF	TGTGCCACCAGCAGAGATCGAGGACCGCGGCAGCCCCAGCATTTT
TRBJ2-3	.	TRBV11-3	TRBD2	CASSLTSGRITDTQYF	TGTGCCAGCTCCTTGACTAGCGGGCGGATCACAGATACGCAGTATTTT
TRBJ1-1	.	TRBV19	.	CASSGPDTEAFF	TGTGCCAGTAGCGGACCGGACACTGAAGCTTTCTTT
TRBJ2-7	few	TRBV5-1	.	CASSVGPSSYEQYF	TGCGCCAGCAGCGTCGGACCGAGCTCCTACGAGCAGTACTTC
TRBJ2-3	.	TRBV7-2	TRBD2	CASSPRTSGGTDTQYF	TGTGCCAGCAGCCCGAGGACTAGCGGAGGCACAGATACGCAGTATTTT
TRBJ2-1	.	TRBV7-9	TRBD1	CAGTRTGDNEQFF	TGTGCCGGAACTCGGACAGGGGACAATGAGCAGTTCTTC
TRBJ1-2	.	TRBV4-1	.	CASSQGGGMNYGYTF	TGCGCCAGCAGCCAAGGTGGGGGGATGAACTATGGCTACACCTTC
TRBJ1-6	.	TRBV19	.	CASTPDSISYNSPLHF	TGTGCCAGTACACCGGACAGTATCTCCTATAATTCACCCCTCCACTTT
TRBJ2-1	once	TRBV30	TRBD2	CARSGGASEQFF	TGTGCCAGAAGCGGGGGGGCCAGTGAGCAGTTCTTC
TRBJ2-7	.	TRBV7-2	.	CASSLGQLYEQYF	TGTGCCAGCAGCTTAGGACAGCTCTACGAGCAGTACTTC
TRBJ2-1	.	TRBV4-2	.	CATSTRGNNEQFF	TGTGCCACTTCGACTAGGGGGAACAATGAGCAGTTCTTC
TRBJ2-2	.	TRBV7-8	TRBD2	CASSLAGPNTGELFF	TGTGCCAGCAGCCTAGCGGGTCCTAACACCGGGGAGCTGTTTTTT
TRBJ1-2	.	TRBV7-3	.	CASSPVPWFLGGYTF	TGTGCCAGCAGCCCGGTTCCCTGGTTCTTAGGTGGCTACACCTTC
TRBJ2-7	.	TRBV27	TRBD1	CASSPRQGPYEQYF	TGTGCCAGCAGTCCTCGACAGGGGCCCTACGAGCAGTACTTC
TRBJ2-1	.	TRBV7-2	.	CASSPVRDGNEQFF	TGTGCCAGCAGCCCCGTCCGGGACGGCAATGAGCAGTTCTTC
TRBJ2-7	.	TRBV7-9	TRBD1	CASSLPPGTGGGEQYF	TGTGCCAGCAGCTTACCGCCCGGGACAGGGGGCGGCGAGCAGTACTTC
TRBJ1-2	.	TRBV28	TRBD1	CASSHRGRDGYTF	TGTGCCAGCAGTCACAGGGGTAGGGACGGCTACACCTTC
TRBJ2-1	.	TRBV28	.	CASSLRTEQFF	TGTGCCAGCAGCCTTCGGACTGAGCAGTTCTTC
TRBJ1-1	.	TRBV6-6	TRBD1	CASSKTGESTEAFF	TGTGCCAGCAGCAAAACAGGGGAGAGCACTGAAGCTTTCTTT
TRBJ1-2	.	TRBV28	TRBD1	CASSLFRTGGANYGYTF	TGTGCCAGCAGTTTATTCCGGACAGGGGGAGCTAACTATGGCTACACCTTC
TRBJ1-2	.	TRBV4-3	.	CASSQDPGILYGYTF	TGCGCCAGCAGCCAAGATCCAGGGATCCTCTATGGCTACACCTTC
TRBJ2-7	.	TRBV11-3	.	CASSLQSGLSYEQYF	TGTGCCAGCAGCTTGCAAAGCGGGCTCTCCTACGAGCAGTACTTC
TRBJ2-7	.	TRBV4-1	.	CASSQVRGVEQYF	TGCGCCAGCAGCCAAGTCCGAGGGGTCGAGCAGTACTTC
TRBJ2-3	.	TRBV7-2	TRBD1	CASSFGQGVTDTQYF	TGTGCCAGCAGCTTCGGGCAGGGGGTCACAGATACGCAGTATTTT